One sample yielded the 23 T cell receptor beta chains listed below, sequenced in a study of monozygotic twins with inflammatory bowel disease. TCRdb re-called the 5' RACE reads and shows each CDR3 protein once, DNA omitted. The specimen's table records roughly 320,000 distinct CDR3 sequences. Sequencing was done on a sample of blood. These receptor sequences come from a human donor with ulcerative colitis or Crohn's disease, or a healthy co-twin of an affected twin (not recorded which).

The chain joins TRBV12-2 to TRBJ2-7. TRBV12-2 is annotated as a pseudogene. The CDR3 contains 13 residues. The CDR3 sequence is CASRRTSSYEQYF.

The CDR3 loop is CASSVKRSSGANVLTF. The rearrangement uses TRBV7-9 and TRBJ2-6. The CDR3 is 16 residues long. Germline assignment: CDR1 SEHNR and CDR2 FQNEAQ (reference sequence).

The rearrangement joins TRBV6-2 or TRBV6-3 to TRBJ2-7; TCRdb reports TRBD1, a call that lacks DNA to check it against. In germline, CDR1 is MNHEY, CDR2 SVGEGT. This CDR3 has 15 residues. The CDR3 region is CASTTPGQRSYEQYF.

This CDR3 is CAIRSSQGSAKNIQYF. V gene TRBV10-3 combines with J gene TRBJ2-4; with no DNA, the TCRdb D assignment of TRBD1 cannot be verified. The germline V gene encodes CDR1 ENHRY and CDR2 SYGVKD. CDR3 length equals 16 residues.

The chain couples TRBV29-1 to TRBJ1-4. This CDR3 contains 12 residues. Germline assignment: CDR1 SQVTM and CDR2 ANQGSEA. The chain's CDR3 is CSVRSTAEKLFF.

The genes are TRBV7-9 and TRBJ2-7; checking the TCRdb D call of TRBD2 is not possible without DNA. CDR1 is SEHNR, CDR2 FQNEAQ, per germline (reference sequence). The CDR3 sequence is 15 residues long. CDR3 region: CASSPIGGADYEQYF.

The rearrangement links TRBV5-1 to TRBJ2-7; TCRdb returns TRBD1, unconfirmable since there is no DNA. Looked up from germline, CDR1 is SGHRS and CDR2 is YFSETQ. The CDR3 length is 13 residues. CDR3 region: CASSFFGGYEQYF.

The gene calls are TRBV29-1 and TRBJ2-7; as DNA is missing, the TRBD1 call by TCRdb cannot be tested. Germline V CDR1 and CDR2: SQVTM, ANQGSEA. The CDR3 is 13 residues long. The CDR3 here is CSIDRGQYDEQYF.

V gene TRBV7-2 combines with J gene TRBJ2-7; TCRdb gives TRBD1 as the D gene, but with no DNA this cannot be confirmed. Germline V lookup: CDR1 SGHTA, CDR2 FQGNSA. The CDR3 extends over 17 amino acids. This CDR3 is CASSYQGQGVLSYEQYF.

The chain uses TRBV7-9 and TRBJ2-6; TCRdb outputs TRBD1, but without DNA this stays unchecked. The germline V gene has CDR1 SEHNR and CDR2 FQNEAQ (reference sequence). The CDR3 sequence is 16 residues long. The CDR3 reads CASSSDRVVITNVLTF. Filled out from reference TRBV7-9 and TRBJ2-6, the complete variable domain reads DTGVSQNPRHKITKRGQNVTFRCDPISEHNRLYWYRQTLGQGPEFLTYFQNEAQLEKSRLLSDRFSAERPKGSFSTLEIQRTEQGDSAMYLCASSSDRVVITNVLTFGAGSRLTVL.

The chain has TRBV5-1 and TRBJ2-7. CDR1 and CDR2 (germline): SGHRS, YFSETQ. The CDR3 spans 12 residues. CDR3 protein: CASSSTFYEQYF.

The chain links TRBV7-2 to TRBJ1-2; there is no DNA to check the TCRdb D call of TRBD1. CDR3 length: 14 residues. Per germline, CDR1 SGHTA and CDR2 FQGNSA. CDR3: CASSGRQGNSGYTF.

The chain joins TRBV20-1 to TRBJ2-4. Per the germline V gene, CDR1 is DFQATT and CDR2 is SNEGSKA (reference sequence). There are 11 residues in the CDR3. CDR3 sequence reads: CSAYLKNIQYF.

The CDR3 spells CASSSLTRSSYEQYF. The chain recombines TRBV7-8 with TRBJ2-7. The germline V gene encodes CDR1 SGHVS and CDR2 FQNEAQ. The CDR3 is 15 residues long.

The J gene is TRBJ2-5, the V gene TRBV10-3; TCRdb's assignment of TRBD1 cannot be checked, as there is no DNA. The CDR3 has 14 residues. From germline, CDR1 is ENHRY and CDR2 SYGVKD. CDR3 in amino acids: CAISEGSGRETQYF.

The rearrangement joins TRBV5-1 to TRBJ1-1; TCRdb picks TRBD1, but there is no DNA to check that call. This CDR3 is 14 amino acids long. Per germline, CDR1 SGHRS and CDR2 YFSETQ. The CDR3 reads CASSRQGTDRRAFF.

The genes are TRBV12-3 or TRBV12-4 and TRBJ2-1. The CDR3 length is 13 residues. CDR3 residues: CASSSQQYNEQFF.

The CDR3 loop is CASSLERPPAGSGELFF. The chain uses TRBV11-2 and TRBJ2-2; as DNA is missing, the TRBD1 call by TCRdb cannot be tested. CDR3 length: 17 residues. Germline V CDR1 and CDR2: SGHAT, FQNNGV.

The CDR3 is CASSQDNSNYGYTF. The genes are TRBV6-1 and TRBJ1-2; there is no DNA to check the TCRdb D call of TRBD1. There are 14 residues in the CDR3. CDR1 and CDR2 from the germline V gene are MNHNS and SASEGT.

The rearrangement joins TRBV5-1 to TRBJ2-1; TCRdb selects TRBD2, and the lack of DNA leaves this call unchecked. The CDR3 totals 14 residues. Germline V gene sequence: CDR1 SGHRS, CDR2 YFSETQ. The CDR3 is CASSSLGLVIEQFF.

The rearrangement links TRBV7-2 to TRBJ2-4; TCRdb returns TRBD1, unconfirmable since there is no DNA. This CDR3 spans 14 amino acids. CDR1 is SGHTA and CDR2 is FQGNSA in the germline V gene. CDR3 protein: CASSLTAAKNIQYF.

CDR3 sequence reads: CAITSSGQGYIEQFF. The chain employs TRBV28 and TRBJ2-1; the TCRdb D gene call, TRBD1, has no DNA to confirm it. From germline, CDR1 is MDHEN and CDR2 SYDVKM. CDR3 length: 15 amino acids.

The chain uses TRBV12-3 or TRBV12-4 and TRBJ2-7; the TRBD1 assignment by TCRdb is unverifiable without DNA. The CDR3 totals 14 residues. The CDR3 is CASRGPDGSYEQYF.